There are many counts of the clone carrying this T cell receptor (beta chain). V lost 4 bases and J lost 7; bases outside the gene matches: 7. The germline CDR1 and CDR2 sequences are SNHLY and FYNNEI. The CDR3 length is 14 residues. The sample comes from a study of shared clonotypes between healthy human individuals. Study context: Those who served as donors were a couple of women and a few men between the ages of 18 and 49.

Some clones are missing from TCRdb's copy, which holds only in-frame ones; the method was immunoSEQ multiplex PCR. The profile shows almost 750,000 clones, about two thirds of them singletons. Donors had no recently reported acute infections or vaccinations and were HIV-negative. The clonotype comes from a woman younger than 45 in good health. What was sequenced was memory CD4+ T cells sorted from blood. The sample's subset: CD45RA-negative fraction. The gene calls are TRBV2 and TRBJ1-2; 9 bases line up with TRBD1. The chain's CDR3 is CASSGQTGGSGYTF. As DNA, the CDR3 is TGTGCCAGCAGTGGGCAAACAGGGGGCAGTGGCTACACCTTC.